Listed below are T cell receptor beta chains from one sample, sequenced in a study of blood T cell repertoires in COVID-19. Some clones are missing from TCRdb's copy, which holds only in-frame ones; the method was immunoSEQ multiplex PCR. The table lists fewer than 80,000 clones, around 91% of them singletons. The sample comprised peripheral blood. These receptor sequences come from a man aged 50 to 60 with acute or convalescent COVID-19. The CDR3 runs from the conserved cysteine through the conserved F or W. D genes are given only for firm matches. Not every row has a clone size; where given, it reads once, few, many or a size class.

size: NA; J: TRBJ1-3; V: TRBV3-1/TRBV3-2; D: NA; DNA: TGTGCCAGCAGACGAGAGAGCTCTGGAAACACCATATATTTT; CDR3: CASRRESSGNTIYF
size: NA; J: TRBJ1-2; V: TRBV10-2; D: TRBD1; DNA: TGCGCCAGCAGACAGGGGTTGCGGGGCTACACCTTC; CDR3: CASRQGLRGYTF
size: once; J: TRBJ1-5; V: TRBV28; D: NA; DNA: TGTGCCAGCAGTTCCTCGGGTTCTGGGCAGCCCCAGCATTTT; CDR3: CASSSSGSGQPQHF
size: NA; J: TRBJ2-2; V: TRBV19; D: NA; DNA: TGTGCCAGTTCTTCAGTTGGGGCTTACACCGGGGAGCTGTTTTTT; CDR3: CASSSVGAYTGELFF
size: NA; J: TRBJ2-1; V: TRBV3-1/TRBV3-2; D: TRBD2; DNA: TGTGCCAGCAGCCAAGGCGGGAGCTCCTACAATGAGCAGTTCTTC; CDR3: CASSQGGSSYNEQFF
size: NA; J: TRBJ2-7; V: TRBV7-2; D: TRBD1; DNA: TGTGCCAGCAGCCTACAGGGACAGTTAAACTACGAGCAGTACTTC; CDR3: CASSLQGQLNYEQYF
size: NA; J: TRBJ1-4; V: TRBV5-1; D: TRBD1; DNA: TGCGCCAGCAGCTTGGGAGGGACAGGGCAGGAAAAACTGTTTTTT; CDR3: CASSLGGTGQEKLFF
size: NA; J: TRBJ1-4; V: TRBV7-6; D: TRBD1; DNA: TGTGCCAGCAGCCCCTACAGGGGGGCTGAAAAACTGTTTTTT; CDR3: CASSPYRGAEKLFF
size: NA; J: TRBJ2-3; V: TRBV21-1; D: NA; DNA: NA; CDR3: CASSKVGRGTDTQYF
size: NA; J: TRBJ1-6; V: TRBV5-1; D: NA; DNA: TGCGCCAGCAGCTCGAAGGGACCGGAGGAGGGTTCACCCCTCCACTTT; CDR3: CASSSKGPEEGSPLHF
size: few; J: TRBJ1-6; V: TRBV5-4; D: TRBD1; DNA: TGTGCCAGCAGCCGAACAGGGGGCTCCTATAATTCACCCCTCCACTTT; CDR3: CASSRTGGSYNSPLHF
size: NA; J: TRBJ1-2; V: TRBV25-1; D: NA; DNA: TGTGCCAGCAGTTGGGGCGTCTTTGGCTACACCTTC; CDR3: CASSWGVFGYTF
size: NA; J: TRBJ2-7; V: TRBV7-9; D: TRBD2; DNA: TGTGCCAGCAGCCTTAGCGGGACCCAGTCAGAGCAGTACTTC; CDR3: CASSLSGTQSEQYF
size: NA; J: TRBJ1-2; V: TRBV27; D: TRBD1; DNA: TGTGCCAGCAGTTTAAGAGCCGGACAGGACTATGGCTACACCTTC; CDR3: CASSLRAGQDYGYTF
size: NA; J: TRBJ2-3; V: TRBV27; D: NA; DNA: TGTGCCAGCAGTTTCGACAGATCCACAGATACGCAGTATTTT; CDR3: CASSFDRSTDTQYF
size: NA; J: TRBJ2-1; V: TRBV29-1; D: TRBD2; DNA: TGCAGCGTTGCGGCTAGCGGGAGGGGGGGCGAGCAGTTCTTC; CDR3: CSVAASGRGGEQFF
size: NA; J: TRBJ2-7; V: TRBV5-1; D: NA; DNA: TGCGCCAGCAGCTTGGAAGGGAGCTCCTACGAGCAGTACTTC; CDR3: CASSLEGSSYEQYF
size: NA; J: TRBJ2-1; V: TRBV14; D: TRBD2; DNA: TGTGCCAGCAGCCGGAGGGGACTAATGGTTGAGCAGTTCTTC; CDR3: CASSRRGLMVEQFF
size: NA; J: TRBJ2-3; V: TRBV10-2; D: TRBD2; DNA: TGCGCCAGCCGAATAGCGGGAGTGGATACGCAGTATTTT; CDR3: CASRIAGVDTQYF
size: NA; J: TRBJ2-1; V: TRBV7-8; D: TRBD2; DNA: TGTGCCAGCAGCTTAGCGGCGGGACTATTGCCCAATGAGCAGTTCTTC; CDR3: CASSLAAGLLPNEQFF
size: NA; J: TRBJ1-5; V: TRBV27; D: NA; DNA: TGTGCCAGCAGTCCCCTTAATCAGCCCCAGCATTTT; CDR3: CASSPLNQPQHF
size: NA; J: TRBJ2-6; V: TRBV25-1; D: TRBD1; DNA: TGTGCCAGCAGTTCCCCCCGGACAGGGAAGGCCAACGTCCTGACTTTC; CDR3: CASSSPRTGKANVLTF
size: NA; J: TRBJ1-4; V: TRBV6-5; D: TRBD1; DNA: TGTGCCAGCAGTCCGACAGGGGGATCGCAAAAACTGTTTTTT; CDR3: CASSPTGGSQKLFF
size: NA; J: TRBJ2-1; V: TRBV6-4; D: NA; DNA: TGTGCCAGCAGTCCCACGGGGAGCGCGGTCGAAAATGAGCAGTTCTTC; CDR3: CASSPTGSAVENEQFF
size: NA; J: TRBJ2-1; V: TRBV5-4; D: TRBD1; DNA: TGTGCCAGCAGCACAGGGGATTACAATGAGCAGTTCTTC; CDR3: CASSTGDYNEQFF
size: NA; J: TRBJ1-5; V: TRBV6-4; D: NA; DNA: TGTGCCAGCAGTGAAGGGAGGAATCAGCCCCAGCATTTT; CDR3: CASSEGRNQPQHF
size: NA; J: TRBJ2-3; V: TRBV5-1; D: NA; DNA: TGCGCCAGCAGACCGGGGTTCGGTACAGATACGCAGTATTTT; CDR3: CASRPGFGTDTQYF
size: once; J: TRBJ1-2; V: TRBV2; D: TRBD1; DNA: TGTGCCAGCATCCTGCCGGGACAGGGATTCTTCGACACCTTC; CDR3: CASILPGQGFFDTF
size: NA; J: TRBJ2-1; V: TRBV6-2/TRBV6-3; D: NA; DNA: TGTGCCAGCAGTTACTTAGCGGTCTCCTACAATGAGCAGTTCTTC; CDR3: CASSYLAVSYNEQFF
size: few; J: TRBJ1-5; V: TRBV7-2; D: TRBD1; DNA: TGTGCCAGCAGCTCAGGGGGCGCGGGCAATCAGCCCCAGCATTTT; CDR3: CASSSGGAGNQPQHF
size: NA; J: TRBJ1-1; V: TRBV10-2; D: NA; DNA: TGCGCCAGCACTAAATCAGGGAACACTGAAGCTTTCTTT; CDR3: CASTKSGNTEAFF
size: once; J: TRBJ2-1; V: TRBV4-3; D: TRBD2; DNA: TGCGCCAGCGGCAGCGGGAGTAGCTCCTACAATGAGCAGTTCTTC; CDR3: CASGSGSSSYNEQFF
size: NA; J: TRBJ1-1; V: TRBV18; D: NA; DNA: TGTGCCAGCTCACCGCTACGGGCAGGGCGCTACGACACTGAAGCTTTCTTT; CDR3: CASSPLRAGRYDTEAFF
size: few; J: TRBJ2-2; V: TRBV11-3; D: TRBD2; DNA: TGTGCCAGCAGCCGGCGACTAGCGGGACCCGGGGAGCTGTTTTTT; CDR3: CASSRRLAGPGELFF
size: NA; J: TRBJ2-1; V: TRBV11-2; D: NA; DNA: TGTGCCAGCAGCTTATTTGGAGGGCATGAGCAGTTCTTC; CDR3: CASSLFGGHEQFF
size: NA; J: TRBJ2-1; V: TRBV6-6; D: NA; DNA: TGTGCCAGCAGTTACTCCGGGCTAGCCAAGGGTTACGTCTTC; CDR3: CASSYSGLAKGYVF
size: NA; J: TRBJ2-1; V: TRBV6-5; D: TRBD2; DNA: TGTGCCACCAAGACTAGCGGGAGACCCGACAATGAGCAGTTCTTC; CDR3: CATKTSGRPDNEQFF
size: NA; J: TRBJ1-2; V: TRBV29-1; D: TRBD1; DNA: TGCAGCGTTGATCAGGGGGAGAGCTATGGCTACACCTTC; CDR3: CSVDQGESYGYTF
size: NA; J: TRBJ2-6; V: TRBV2; D: TRBD1; DNA: TGTGCCAGCAGAACCGGGACAGGCAACTCTGGGGCCAACGTCCTGACTTTC; CDR3: CASRTGTGNSGANVLTF
size: NA; J: TRBJ2-3; V: TRBV7-9; D: NA; DNA: TGTGCCAGCAGCTTCAGGACTAGCACAGATACGCAGTATTTT; CDR3: CASSFRTSTDTQYF
size: NA; J: TRBJ1-2; V: TRBV28; D: NA; DNA: TGTGCCACCCTAAGGACCGGGGATGGCTACACCTTC; CDR3: CATLRTGDGYTF
size: NA; J: TRBJ1-5; V: TRBV6-2/TRBV6-3; D: NA; DNA: TGTGCCAGCAGTGTTTATAGCAATCAGCCCCAGCATTTT; CDR3: CASSVYSNQPQHF
size: few; J: TRBJ2-1; V: TRBV4-2; D: NA; DNA: TGTGCCAGCAGCCCCAACAGCGAGGGTGAGCAGTTCTTC; CDR3: CASSPNSEGEQFF
size: once; J: TRBJ2-1; V: TRBV7-9; D: TRBD2; DNA: TGTGCCAGCAGCACCGGGGAGCGGGATTTTACGGAGCAGTTCTTC; CDR3: CASSTGERDFTEQFF
size: NA; J: TRBJ2-5; V: TRBV12-3/TRBV12-4; D: TRBD1; DNA: TGTGCCAGCGGGGACAGGTACCAAGAGACCCAGTACTTC; CDR3: CASGDRYQETQYF
size: NA; J: TRBJ1-1; V: TRBV7-9; D: TRBD1; DNA: TGTGCCAGCAGCTTAGAGGGGGCCGGGAGTGAAGCTTTCTTT; CDR3: CASSLEGAGSEAFF
size: once; J: TRBJ1-1; V: TRBV2; D: NA; DNA: TGTGCCAGCAGTGAATCGGGGATGAACACTGAAGCTTTCTTT; CDR3: CASSESGMNTEAFF
size: NA; J: TRBJ1-4; V: TRBV19; D: NA; DNA: TGTGCCAGTAGTCCCGGGTCTTCTAATGAAAAACTGTTTTTT; CDR3: CASSPGSSNEKLFF